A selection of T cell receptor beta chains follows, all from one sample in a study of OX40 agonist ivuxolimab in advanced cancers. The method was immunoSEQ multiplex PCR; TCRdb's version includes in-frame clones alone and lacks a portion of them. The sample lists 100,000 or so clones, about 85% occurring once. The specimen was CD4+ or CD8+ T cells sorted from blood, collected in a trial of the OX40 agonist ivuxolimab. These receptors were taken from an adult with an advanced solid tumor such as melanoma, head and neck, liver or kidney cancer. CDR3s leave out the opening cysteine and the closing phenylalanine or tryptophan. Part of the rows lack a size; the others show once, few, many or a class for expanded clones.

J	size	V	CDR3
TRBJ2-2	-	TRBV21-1	ASSKEANTGELF
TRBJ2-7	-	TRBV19	ASSMAQAYEQY
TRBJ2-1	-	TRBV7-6	ASSLARTETYEQF
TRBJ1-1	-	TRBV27	ASSLYPPEFNTEAF
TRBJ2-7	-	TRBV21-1	ASSNSDCPYEQY
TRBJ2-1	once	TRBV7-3	ASSPDGSSSYNEQF
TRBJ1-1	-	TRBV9	ASSAGTGLEAF
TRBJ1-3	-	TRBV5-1	ASSLAGNTIY
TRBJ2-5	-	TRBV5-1	ASSFGGAVEETQY
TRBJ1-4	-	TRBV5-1	ASSPQGQGFTTNEKLF
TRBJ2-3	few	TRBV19	ASGGGLSTDTQY
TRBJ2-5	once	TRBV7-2	ASSLGSGTGQETQY
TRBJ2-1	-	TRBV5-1	ASSWALAGDYNEQF
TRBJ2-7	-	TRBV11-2	ASSPQGYEQY
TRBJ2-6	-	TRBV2	ASRRGETGANVLT
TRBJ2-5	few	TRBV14	ASSPFGRVQETQY
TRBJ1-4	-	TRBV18	ASSPGRQGKSGLF
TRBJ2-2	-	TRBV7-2	ASSLEVGSTGELF
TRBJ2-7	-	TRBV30	AWETAGQGAYEQY
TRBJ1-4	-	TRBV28	ASRSTGANEKLF
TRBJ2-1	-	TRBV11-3	ASRGLAGSSSYNEQF
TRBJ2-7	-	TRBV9	ASSPRQFSYEQY
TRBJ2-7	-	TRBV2	ASIGGRGRDEQY
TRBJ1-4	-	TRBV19	ASQSGFRSSPNEKLF
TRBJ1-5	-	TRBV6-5	ASSSGHNQPQH
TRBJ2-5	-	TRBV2	ASRLAWGGTQY
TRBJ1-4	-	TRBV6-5	ASRGGGQGEKLF
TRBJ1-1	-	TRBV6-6	ASSYEPMNTEAF
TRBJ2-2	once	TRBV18	ASSPGLAGDLLGELF